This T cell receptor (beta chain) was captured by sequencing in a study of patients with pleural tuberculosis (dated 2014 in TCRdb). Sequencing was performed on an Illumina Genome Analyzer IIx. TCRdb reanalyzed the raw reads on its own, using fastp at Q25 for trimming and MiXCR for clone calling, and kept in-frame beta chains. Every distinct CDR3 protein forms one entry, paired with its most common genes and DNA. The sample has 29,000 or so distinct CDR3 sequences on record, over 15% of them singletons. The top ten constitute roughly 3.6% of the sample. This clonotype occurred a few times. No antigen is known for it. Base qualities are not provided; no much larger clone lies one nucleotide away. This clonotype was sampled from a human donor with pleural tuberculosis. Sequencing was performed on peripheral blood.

The DNA reads TGTGCCTGGAGCCCGGTCGGGGGGTATAGCAATCAGCCCCAGCATTTT. Its protein is CAWSPVGGYSNQPQHF. The V and J genes are TRBV30 and TRBJ1-5, with TRBD1 perhaps the D gene, on 5 matching bases. V is pared back by 3 bases and J by 0 bases, with 15 bases lying between the germline termini. The CDR3 numbers 16 residues from cysteine through phenylalanine. Only the CDR3 portion is preserved as DNA: 48 bases, with reading frame beginning at the first base. Reading the germline V gene (reference sequence) gives CDR1 GTSNPN and CDR2 SVGIG.